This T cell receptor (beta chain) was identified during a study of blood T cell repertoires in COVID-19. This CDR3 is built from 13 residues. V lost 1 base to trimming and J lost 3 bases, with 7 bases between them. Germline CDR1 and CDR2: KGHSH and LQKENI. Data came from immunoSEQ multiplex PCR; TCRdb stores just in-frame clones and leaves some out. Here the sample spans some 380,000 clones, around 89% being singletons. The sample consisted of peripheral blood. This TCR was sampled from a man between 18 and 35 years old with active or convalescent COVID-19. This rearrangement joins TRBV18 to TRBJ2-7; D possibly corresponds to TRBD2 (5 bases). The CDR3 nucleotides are TGTGCCAGCTCACCACGGAGGAGCTACGAGCAGTACTTC. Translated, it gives CASSPRRSYEQYF.